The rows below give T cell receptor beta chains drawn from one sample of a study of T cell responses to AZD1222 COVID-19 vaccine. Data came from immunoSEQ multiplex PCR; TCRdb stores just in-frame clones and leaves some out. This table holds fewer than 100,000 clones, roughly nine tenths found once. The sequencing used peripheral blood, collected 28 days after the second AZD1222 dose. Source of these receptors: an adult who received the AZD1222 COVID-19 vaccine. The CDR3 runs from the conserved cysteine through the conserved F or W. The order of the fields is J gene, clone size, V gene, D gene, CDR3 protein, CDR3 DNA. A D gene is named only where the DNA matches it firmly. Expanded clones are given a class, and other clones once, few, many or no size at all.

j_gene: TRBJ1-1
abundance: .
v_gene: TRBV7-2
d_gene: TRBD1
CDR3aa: CASLAGTENTEAFF
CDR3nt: TGTGCCAGCCTTGCCGGGACAGAAAACACTGAAGCTTTCTTT

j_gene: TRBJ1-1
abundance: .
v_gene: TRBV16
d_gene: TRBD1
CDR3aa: CASSQQGQGGTEAFF
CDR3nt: TGTGCCAGCAGCCAACAGGGACAGGGGGGCACTGAAGCTTTCTTT

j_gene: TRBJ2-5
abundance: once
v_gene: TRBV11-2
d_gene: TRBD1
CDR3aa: CASSRQGSETQYF
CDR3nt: TGTGCCAGCAGCCGACAGGGTTCCGAGACCCAGTACTTC

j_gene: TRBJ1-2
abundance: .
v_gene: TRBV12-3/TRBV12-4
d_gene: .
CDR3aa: CASSGQPNYGYTF
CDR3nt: TGTGCCAGCAGTGGACAACCGAACTATGGCTACACCTTC

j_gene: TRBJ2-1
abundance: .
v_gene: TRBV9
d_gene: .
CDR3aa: CASSTRPLGNEQFF
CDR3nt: TGTGCCAGCAGCACACGGCCGCTCGGTAATGAGCAGTTCTTC

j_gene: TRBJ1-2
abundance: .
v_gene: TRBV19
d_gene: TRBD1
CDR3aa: CASSRTGGGYGYTF
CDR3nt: TGTGCCAGTAGTAGGACAGGGGGTGGCTATGGCTACACCTTC

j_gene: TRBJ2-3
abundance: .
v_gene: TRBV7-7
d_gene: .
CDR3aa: CASSSDRADTQYF
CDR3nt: TGTGCTAGCAGCTCCGACCGCGCGGATACGCAGTATTTT

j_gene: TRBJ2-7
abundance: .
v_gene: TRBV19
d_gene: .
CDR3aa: CASRRSISYEQYF
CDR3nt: TGTGCCAGTAGGAGGTCTATCTCCTACGAGCAGTACTTC

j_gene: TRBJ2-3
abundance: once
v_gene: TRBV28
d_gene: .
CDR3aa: CASSFAGGTQYF
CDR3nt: TGTGCCAGCAGTTTCGCAGGAGGTACGCAGTATTTT

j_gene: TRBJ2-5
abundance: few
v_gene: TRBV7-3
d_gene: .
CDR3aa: CASSPTGGSGETQYF
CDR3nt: TGTGCCAGCAGCCCTACTGGGGGGTCTGGGGAGACCCAGTACTTC

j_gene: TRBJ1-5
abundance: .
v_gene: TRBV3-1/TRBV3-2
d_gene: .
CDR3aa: CASSPGQFGNQPQHF
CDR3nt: TGTGCCAGCAGCCCCGGACAGTTTGGCAATCAGCCCCAGCATTTT

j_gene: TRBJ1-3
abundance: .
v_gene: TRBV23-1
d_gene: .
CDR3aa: CASSQSAGPGGGNTIYF
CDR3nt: TGCGCCAGCAGTCAATCTGCAGGCCCCGGGGGTGGAAACACCATATATTTT

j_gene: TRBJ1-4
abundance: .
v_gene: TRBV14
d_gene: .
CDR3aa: CASSQGTRGFGKLFF
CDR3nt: TGTGCCAGCAGCCAAGGGACACGGGGATTTGGAAAACTGTTTTTT

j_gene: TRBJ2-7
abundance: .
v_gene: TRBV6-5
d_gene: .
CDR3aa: CASSYNRASYEQYF
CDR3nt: TGTGCCAGCAGTTACAATCGGGCCTCCTACGAGCAGTACTTC

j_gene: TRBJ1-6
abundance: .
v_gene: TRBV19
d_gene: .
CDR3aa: CASSIAQPGNSPLHF
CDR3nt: TGTGCCAGTAGTATTGCGCAGCCCGGTAATTCACCCCTCCACTTT

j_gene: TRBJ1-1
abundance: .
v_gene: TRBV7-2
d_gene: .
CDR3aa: CASSTHRESEAFF
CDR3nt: TGTGCCAGCAGCACACACAGGGAGTCTGAAGCTTTCTTT

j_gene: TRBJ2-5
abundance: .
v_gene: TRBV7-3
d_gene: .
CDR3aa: CASSRAGGLQETQYF
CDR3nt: TGTGCCAGCTCGAGGGCAGGGGGGTTACAAGAGACCCAGTACTTC

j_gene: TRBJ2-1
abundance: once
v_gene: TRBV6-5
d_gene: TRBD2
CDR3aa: CASSYRTSDFRQFF
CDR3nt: TGTGCCAGCAGTTACCGGACTAGCGATTTCCGGCAGTTCTTC

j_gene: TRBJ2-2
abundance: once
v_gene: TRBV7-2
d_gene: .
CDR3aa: CASSLFRANTGELFF
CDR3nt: TGTGCCAGCAGCTTATTCCGGGCGAACACCGGGGAGCTGTTTTTT

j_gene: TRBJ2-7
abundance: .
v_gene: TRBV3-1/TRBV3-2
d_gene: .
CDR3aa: CASSIGTDTYEQYF
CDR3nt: TGTGCCAGCAGCATCGGGACCGATACCTACGAGCAGTACTTC

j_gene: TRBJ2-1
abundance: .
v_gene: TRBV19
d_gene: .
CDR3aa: CASSSRGNEQFF
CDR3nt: TGTGCCAGTAGTTCCAGGGGAAATGAGCAGTTCTTC

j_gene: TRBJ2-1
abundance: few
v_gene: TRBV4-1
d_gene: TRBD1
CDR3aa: CASSQGTGFDNEQFF
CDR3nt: TGCGCCAGCAGCCAAGGGACAGGATTTGACAATGAGCAGTTCTTC

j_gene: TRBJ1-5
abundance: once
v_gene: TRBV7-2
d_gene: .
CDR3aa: CASSPDSSNQPQHF
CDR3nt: TGTGCCAGCAGCCCCGACAGCAGCAATCAGCCCCAGCATTTT

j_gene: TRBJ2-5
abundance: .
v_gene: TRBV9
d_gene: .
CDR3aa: CASSAGYQETQYF
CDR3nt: TGTGCCAGCAGCGCCGGGTACCAAGAGACCCAGTACTTC

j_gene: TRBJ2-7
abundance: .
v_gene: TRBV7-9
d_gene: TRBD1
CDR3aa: CAGRTGGLEQYF
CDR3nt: TGTGCCGGGAGGACAGGGGGGCTCGAGCAGTACTTC

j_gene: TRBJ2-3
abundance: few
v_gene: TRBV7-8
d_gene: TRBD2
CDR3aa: CASSSLAGSTDTQYF
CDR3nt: TGTGCCAGCAGCTCACTAGCGGGAAGCACAGATACGCAGTATTTT

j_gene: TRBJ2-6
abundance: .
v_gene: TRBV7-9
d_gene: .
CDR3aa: CASSGLGGQGFSGANVLTF
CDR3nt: TGTGCCAGCAGCGGACTAGGAGGACAGGGCTTCTCTGGGGCCAACGTCCTGACTTTC

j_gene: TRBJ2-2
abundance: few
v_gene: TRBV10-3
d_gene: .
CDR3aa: CAISGGRATGELFF
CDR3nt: TGTGCCATCAGCGGGGGGCGGGCCACCGGGGAGCTGTTTTTT

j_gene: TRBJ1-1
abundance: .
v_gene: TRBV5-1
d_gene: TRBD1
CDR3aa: CASQGQGALTEAFF
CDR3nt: TGCGCCAGCCAAGGACAGGGGGCGTTGACTGAAGCTTTCTTT

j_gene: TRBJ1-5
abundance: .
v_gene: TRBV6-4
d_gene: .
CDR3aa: CASSDRGHSNQPQHF
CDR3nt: TGTGCCAGCAGTGACCGGGGACATAGCAATCAGCCCCAGCATTTT

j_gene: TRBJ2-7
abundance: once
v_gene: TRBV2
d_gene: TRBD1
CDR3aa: CASSEVDRAYEQYF
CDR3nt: TGTGCCAGCAGTGAAGTAGACAGGGCCTACGAGCAGTACTTC

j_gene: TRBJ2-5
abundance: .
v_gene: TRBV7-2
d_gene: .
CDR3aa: CASRKGVYQETQYF
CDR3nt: TGTGCCAGCCGCAAAGGGGTGTACCAAGAGACCCAGTACTTC

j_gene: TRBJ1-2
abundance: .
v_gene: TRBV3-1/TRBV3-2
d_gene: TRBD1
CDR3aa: CASSQGQGRAYGYTF
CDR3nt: TGTGCCAGCAGCCAAGGACAGGGGAGGGCCTATGGCTACACCTTC

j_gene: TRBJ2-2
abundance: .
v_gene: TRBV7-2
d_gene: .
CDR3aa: CASRRLLIGELFF
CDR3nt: TGTGCCAGCAGGCGCCTTTTGATCGGGGAGCTGTTTTTT

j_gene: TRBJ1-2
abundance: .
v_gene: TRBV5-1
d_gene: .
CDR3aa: CASSLGGTNYGYTF
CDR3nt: TGCGCCAGCAGCTTGGGGGGGACTAACTATGGCTACACCTTC

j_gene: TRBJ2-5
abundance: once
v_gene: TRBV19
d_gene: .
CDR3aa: CASSMGDLGAETQYF
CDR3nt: TGTGCCAGTAGTATGGGGGATTTGGGCGCGGAGACCCAGTACTTC

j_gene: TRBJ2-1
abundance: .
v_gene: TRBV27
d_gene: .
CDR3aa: CASSFRDLNEQFF
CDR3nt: TGTGCCAGCAGTTTCCGGGACCTCAATGAGCAGTTCTTC

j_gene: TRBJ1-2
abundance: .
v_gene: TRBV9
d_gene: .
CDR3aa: CASSPPSYGYTF
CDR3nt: TGTGCCAGCAGCCCCCCCTCTTATGGCTACACCTTC

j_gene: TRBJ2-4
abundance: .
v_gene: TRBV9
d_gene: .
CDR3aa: CASSPDEGYGAKNIQYF
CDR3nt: TGTGCCAGCAGCCCAGACGAGGGGTATGGGGCCAAAAACATTCAGTACTTC

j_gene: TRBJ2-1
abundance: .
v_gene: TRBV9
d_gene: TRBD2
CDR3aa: CASSNRGGLAPEQFF
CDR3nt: TGTGCCAGCAGCAACCGAGGGGGACTAGCGCCTGAGCAGTTCTTC

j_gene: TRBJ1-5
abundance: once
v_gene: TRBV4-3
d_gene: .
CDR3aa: CASSQVFRNQPQHF
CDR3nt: TGCGCCAGCAGCCAAGTTTTTCGCAATCAGCCCCAGCATTTT

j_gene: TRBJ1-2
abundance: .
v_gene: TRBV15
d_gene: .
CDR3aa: CATSSPVDTLYTF
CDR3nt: TGTGCCACCAGCTCCCCGGTGGACACACTCTACACCTTC

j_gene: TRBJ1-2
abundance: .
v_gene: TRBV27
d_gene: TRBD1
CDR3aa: CASSLGRGDGYTF
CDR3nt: TGTGCCAGCAGTTTGGGCAGGGGGGATGGCTACACCTTC

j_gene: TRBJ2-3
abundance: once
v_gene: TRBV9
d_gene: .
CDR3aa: CASSGPSVAGTDTQYF
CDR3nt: TGTGCCAGCAGTGGACCTAGCGTTGCTGGGACAGATACGCAGTATTTT

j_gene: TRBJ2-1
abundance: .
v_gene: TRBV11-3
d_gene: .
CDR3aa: CASQGPSSDEQFF
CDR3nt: TGTGCCAGCCAAGGACCAAGTTCGGATGAGCAGTTCTTC

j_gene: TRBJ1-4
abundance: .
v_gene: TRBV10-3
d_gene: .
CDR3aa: CAICPGGDNEKLFF
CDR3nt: TGTGCCATCTGCCCGGGGGGGGACAATGAAAAACTGTTTTTT

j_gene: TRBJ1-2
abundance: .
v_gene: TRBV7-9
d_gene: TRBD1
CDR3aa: CASSLAGDRFYGYTF
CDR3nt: TGTGCCAGCAGCTTAGCCGGGGACAGGTTCTATGGCTACACCTTC

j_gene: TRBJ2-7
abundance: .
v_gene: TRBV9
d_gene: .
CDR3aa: CASSVGAGEYEQYF
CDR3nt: TGTGCCAGCAGCGTAGGGGCAGGGGAATACGAGCAGTACTTC

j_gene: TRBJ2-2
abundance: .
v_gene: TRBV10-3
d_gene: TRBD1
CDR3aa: CAIPGSRTGGFQNTGELFF
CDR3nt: TGTGCCATCCCTGGGTCCCGGACAGGGGGTTTTCAGAACACCGGGGAGCTGTTTTTT

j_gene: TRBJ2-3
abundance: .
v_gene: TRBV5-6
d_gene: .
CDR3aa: CASSRAEGDTQYF
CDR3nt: TGTGCCAGCAGCCGTGCGGAGGGAGATACGCAGTATTTT

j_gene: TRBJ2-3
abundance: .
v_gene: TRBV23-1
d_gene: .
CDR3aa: CASTTCPSTDTQYF
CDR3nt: TGCGCCAGCACGACCTGCCCGAGCACAGATACGCAGTATTTT

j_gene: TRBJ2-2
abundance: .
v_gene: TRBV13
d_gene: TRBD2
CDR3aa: CASSLVSSGGNTGELFF
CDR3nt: TGTGCCAGCAGCTTAGTATCCAGCGGGGGAAACACCGGGGAGCTGTTTTTT

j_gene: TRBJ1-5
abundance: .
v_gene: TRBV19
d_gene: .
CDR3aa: CANSSISVNQPQHF
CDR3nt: TGTGCCAATAGTTCGATTAGTGTCAATCAGCCCCAGCATTTT